The 32 T cell receptor beta chains reported below all come from one sample, sequenced in a study of naive and memory T cell subsets (dated by TCRdb to about 2017). Library preparation was by UMI-ligation and nested PCR. Instrument on record: Illumina MiSeq. The beta constant-region primer was an equimolar mix of two oligonucleotides covering both TRBC1 and TRBC2. Four rounds of PCR were used to amplify ligated cDNA, with nested alpha and beta constant-region primers being used together with the SP2 primer. TCRdb reanalyzed the raw reads on its own, using fastp at Q25 for trimming and MiXCR for clone calling, and kept in-frame beta chains. Rows are combined by CDR3 protein, so each entry shows the most common genes and DNA. Counted in this sample were approximately 80,000 distinct CDR3 sequences; roughly 9.2% of them appeared once. Roughly 1.2% of the sample is held by the ten biggest clonotypes. The source material was naive CD8+ T cells from blood. The label giving this sample's cell subset or site can be read as: naive T cells, CD45RA high CD27+. The source is a human donor in good health.

The rearrangement uses TRBV29-1 and TRBJ2-3; D is tentatively TRBD1 or TRBD2 (6 bases each). CDR3 length: 14 amino acids. Deletions cut 7 bases from V and 2 bases from J, with 16 bases between. Germline CDR1 SQVTM, CDR2 ANQGSEA. The DNA of the CDR3 is TGCAGCGCCGACTCGGGGGCGGACACAGATACGCAGTATTTT. Residues: CSADSGADTDTQYF.

V is TRBV7-9 and J is TRBJ1-2, with TRBD1 matching 8 bases. Trimming cost V 1 base and J 7 bases; bases outside gene matches: 8. Germline CDR1 is SEHNR and CDR2 is FQNEAQ (reference sequence). The CDR3 totals 15 residues. DNA of the CDR3: TGTGCCAGCAGCTTAGTCGGACAGGGTGTGTTTGGCTACACCTTC. Protein product: CASSLVGQGVFGYTF.

This chain links TRBV7-6 with TRBJ1-4; D is ambiguous. This CDR3 spans 13 amino acids. In germline, CDR1 is SGHVS, CDR2 FNYEAQ. The germline V and J ends were trimmed by 2 bases and 5 bases, with 6 bases remaining between them. CDR3 amino acids: CASSLTPNEKLFF. Written as DNA, the CDR3 is TGTGCCAGCAGCTTAACCCCCAATGAAAAACTGTTTTTT.

Ten or more counts support this clonotype. This chain uses TRBV29-1 with TRBJ2-7; D possibly corresponds to TRBD1 (5 bases). The CDR3 is 13 residues long. V lost 5 bases and J lost 0, with 11 bases in between. The germline V gene encodes CDR1 SQVTM and CDR2 ANQGSEA. CDR3 nucleotides: TGCAGCGTTCGAGACAGTAGCTCCTACGAGCAGTACTTC. Translated: CSVRDSSSYEQYF.

With regard to this clonotype: A much larger clone sits a single nucleotide away, making a read error possible. The chain combines TRBV29-1 with TRBJ2-1; perhaps TRBD1 as D (5 bases). The germline V and J ends were trimmed by 4 bases and 3 bases, with 13 bases remaining between them. Germline V gives CDR1 SQVTM, CDR2 ANQGSEA. The CDR3 has 14 amino acids. The CDR3 sequence is CSVVSTEDYNEQFF. The CDR3 DNA sequence: TGCAGCGTTGTATCGACAGAGGACTACAATGAGCAGTTCTTC.

This clonotype was detected a few times. The chain is built from TRBV20-1 and TRBJ2-5; D could derive from TRBD1 or TRBD2 (6 bases each). Germline V gives CDR1 DFQATT, CDR2 SNEGSKA (reference sequence). The CDR3 is 12 amino acids. The CDR3 bases are TGCAGGGCCCACGAGGGGGGAGAGACCCAGTACTTC. It codes for CRAHEGGETQYF.

The V call is TRBV29-1, the J call TRBJ2-7, with D hard to call. Trimming took off 0 bases at V and 2 bases at J, with 5 bases between the two ends. The CDR3 contains 12 residues. CDR1 SQVTM and CDR2 ANQGSEA come from the germline V gene. The CDR3 spells CSVEDGPYEQYF. CDR3 in DNA: TGCAGCGTTGAAGATGGCCCCTACGAGCAGTACTTC.

V and J are TRBV29-1 and TRBJ2-6; 7 nucleotides match TRBD1. Germline V gives CDR1 SQVTM, CDR2 ANQGSEA. Unmatched junction bases numbered 8, after V lost 6 bases and J lost 0 bases. CDR3 size: 16 residues. This chain's CDR3 is CSVPWTGRSGANVLTF. The CDR3 DNA follows: TGCAGCGTGCCTTGGACAGGCCGCTCTGGGGCCAACGTCCTGACTTTC.

This clonotype came up a few times. The rearrangement joins TRBV5-6 to TRBJ1-1; TRBD1 is a possible D gene (5 bases). Trimming removed 9 bases at V and 5 bases at J, with 14 bases between. CDR1 is SGHDT, CDR2 YYEEEE, per germline. The CDR3 runs 12 residues. The CDR3 loop is CATKRGGTEAFF. CDR3 nucleotide sequence: TGTGCCACTAAACGGGGGGGGACTGAAGCTTTCTTT.

This chain joins TRBV20-1 and TRBJ1-1; TRBD1 matches at 7 bases. Per germline, CDR1 DFQATT and CDR2 SNEGSKA (reference sequence). Trimming at V came to 0 bases and at J to 5 bases, leaving 6 bases not matched to a gene. The CDR3 totals 14 residues. CDR3 amino acids: CSARDIRGQTEAFF. The CDR3, as DNA: TGCAGTGCTAGAGATATCAGGGGACAGACTGAAGCTTTCTTT.

This clonotype was seen a few times. The chain has TRBV6-5 and TRBJ2-3; no definite D call. V was trimmed by 2 bases and J by 5 bases, leaving 11 bases between them. Germline assignment: CDR1 MNHEY and CDR2 SVGAGI. The CDR3 has 14 residues. The CDR3 loop reads CASSYEDSGDTQYF. The DNA for the CDR3 is TGTGCCAGCAGTTACGAGGATTCGGGAGATACGCAGTATTTT.

This chain uses TRBV12-3 or TRBV12-4 with TRBJ2-3; 11 nucleotides agree with TRBD2. The V gene end was trimmed by 3 bases and the J gene end by 1 base; junction bases not matched to a gene: 3. The CDR3 has 16 residues. The CDR3 region has the DNA TGTGCCAGCAGTTTCACTAGCGGGGGTGGCACAGATACGCAGTATTTT. This gives the protein CASSFTSGGGTDTQYF.

This clonotype has a count of ten or more. The chain is built from TRBV20-1 and TRBJ2-7; the match to TRBD2 covers 9 bases. The CDR3 extends over 16 amino acids. With 6 bases clipped from V and 3 bases from J, the junction kept 15 bases outside the gene matches. Germline loops: CDR1 DFQATT, CDR2 SNEGSKA (reference sequence). CDR3 DNA sequence: TGCAGTGCGCCTGGGGGGGATTTGACTAGCGGCTACGAGCAGTACTTC. Protein product: CSAPGGDLTSGYEQYF.

This clonotype was counted many times. The chain employs TRBV19 and TRBJ2-1; 12 positions match TRBD1. The ends lost 3 bases at V and 8 bases at J; junction bases unmatched: 5. This CDR3 has 15 amino acids. Germline V lookup: CDR1 LNHDA, CDR2 SQIVND (reference sequence). The CDR3 sequence: CASSIRDRGLDEQFF. For the CDR3, the DNA is TGTGCCAGTAGTATCCGGGACAGGGGGCTAGATGAGCAGTTCTTC.

This clonotype was recorded at least ten times. This chain uses TRBV5-4 with TRBJ2-1; 11 bases match TRBD2. The CDR3 totals 14 residues. Germline loops: CDR1 SGHNT, CDR2 YYREEE (reference sequence). V was pared by 4 bases and J by 15 bases, with 12 bases of the junction left unmatched. The CDR3, as DNA: TGTGCCAGCAGCCCGGGACTAGCGGAGGGAAGTATGTTCTTC. It encodes CASSPGLAEGSMFF.

This clonotype was seen a handful of times. The chain is built from TRBV20-1 and TRBJ2-7; a possible D gene is TRBD2 (6 bases). V gave up 6 bases and J gave up 3 bases, with 21 bases separating them. The CDR3 sequence is 15 residues long. The germline V gene has CDR1 DFQATT and CDR2 SNEGSKA (reference sequence). The CDR3 nucleotides read TGCAGTGCAGACCCCCGGGACTCCCTGGTCTACGAGCAGTACTTC. Translating gives CSADPRDSLVYEQYF.

The chain carries TRBV27 and TRBJ2-7; 9 nucleotides agree with TRBD2. The germline V gene encodes CDR1 MNHEY and CDR2 SMNVEV (reference sequence). The CDR3 is 15 amino acids. J gave up 2 bases and V 7 bases, and 9 bases lay outside the gene matches. The CDR3 DNA is TGTGCCAGCACCCAGACTAGCGGAAATGCCTACGAGCAGTACTTC. This translates into CASTQTSGNAYEQYF.

This clonotype was counted ten times or more. V is TRBV14 and J is TRBJ2-7; 9 bases fit TRBD1. Trimming cost V 1 base and J 3 bases; bases outside gene matches: 10. Germline lookup yields CDR1 SGHDN and CDR2 FVKESK. The CDR3 covers 17 residues. CDR3 region: CASSQGLFGTGNYEQYF. DNA of the CDR3: TGTGCCAGCAGCCAAGGGCTCTTCGGGACAGGGAACTACGAGCAGTACTTC.

The chain has TRBV20-1 and TRBJ2-1; 8 bases are a match to TRBD2. The CDR3 loop spans 15 amino acids. The V gene end was trimmed by 0 bases and the J gene end by 8 bases; junction bases not matched to a gene: 9. The germline V gene has CDR1 DFQATT and CDR2 SNEGSKA (reference sequence). The CDR3 nucleotides read TGCAGTGCTAGAGATCTTGGTAGCGGGACATATGAGCAGTTCTTC. This translates into CSARDLGSGTYEQFF.

This clonotype was seen more than once but under ten times. This chain joins TRBV12-3 or TRBV12-4 and TRBJ2-7; D is possibly TRBD2 (5 bases). This CDR3 contains 15 residues. V lost 6 bases and J lost 2, with 17 bases in between. This CDR3 reads CASSGTRVSPYEQYF. In DNA form, the CDR3 reads TGTGCCAGCAGCGGAACGCGGGTCAGTCCCTACGAGCAGTACTTC.

The chain links TRBV20-1 to TRBJ2-7; the D gene is possibly TRBD1 (5 bases). The V and J ends lost 0 bases and 3 bases respectively, with 15 bases between them. This CDR3 is 15 amino acids long. Germline V CDR1 and CDR2: DFQATT, SNEGSKA (reference sequence). CDR3 nucleotide sequence: TGCAGTGCTAGAGATCTCAAGGGGTTGAGCTACGAGCAGTACTTC. Protein: CSARDLKGLSYEQYF.

The table lists this clonotype with a few counts. This rearrangement joins TRBV29-1 to TRBJ2-1, with a tentative D call TRBD2 (6 bases). Germline CDR1 SQVTM, CDR2 ANQGSEA. V lost 7 bases, J lost 2 bases, and 15 bases lay in between. This CDR3 region has 14 residues. The CDR3 spells CSAPDGGAYNEQFF. Written as DNA, the CDR3 is TGCAGCGCCCCCGATGGAGGGGCCTACAATGAGCAGTTCTTC.

The rearrangement joins TRBV4-2 to TRBJ2-1; no definite D call. The V end was cut by 4 bases, the J end by 12 bases, with 10 bases between. Germline V lookup: CDR1 LGHNA, CDR2 YNFKEQ. CDR3 length: 11 amino acids. CDR3 sequence reads: CASSLGPMQFF. CDR3 sequence (DNA): TGTGCCAGCAGCCTCGGACCGATGCAGTTCTTC.

There are a few counts of this clonotype. V is TRBV15 and J is TRBJ2-7; D not resolved. V was shortened by 3 bases and J by 7 bases, with 19 bases between the two germline ends. CDR1 LNHNV and CDR2 YYDKDF come from the germline V gene (reference sequence). CDR3 length: 15 residues. CDR3 in amino acids: CATSSNPGDGDEQYF. CDR3 nucleotide sequence: TGTGCCACCAGCAGTAACCCAGGCGATGGGGATGAGCAGTACTTC.

The table lists this clonotype with many counts. This chain joins TRBV19 and TRBJ2-5, with D unclear. CDR3 length: 14 residues. Looked up from germline, CDR1 is LNHDA and CDR2 is SQIVND (reference sequence). Trimming removed 6 bases at V and 1 base at J, with 12 bases between. For the CDR3, the DNA is TGTGCCAGTAGCCCGGGCTACGGCCAAGAGACCCAGTACTTC. The encoded protein is CASSPGYGQETQYF.

This clonotype was recorded at least ten times. The chain employs TRBV5-1 and TRBJ1-1; 10 bases match TRBD1. V lost 7 bases, J lost 0 bases, and 3 bases stayed unmatched. Germline V gene lookup returns CDR1 SGHRS and CDR2 YFSETQ. CDR3 length equals 14 residues. The CDR3 sequence: CASQDRGMNTEAFF. CDR3 nucleotide sequence: TGCGCCAGCCAGGACAGGGGGATGAACACTGAAGCTTTCTTT.

This clonotype has a handful of counts. The gene calls are TRBV27 and TRBJ1-4; TRBD1 agrees at 7 bases. Germline CDR1 is MNHEY and CDR2 is SMNVEV (reference sequence). The CDR3 spans 14 residues. The V gene end was trimmed by 3 bases and the J gene end by 5 bases; junction bases not matched to a gene: 3. CDR3 amino acids: CASSFGGGNEKLFF. The CDR3, as DNA: TGTGCCAGCAGTTTCGGAGGGGGCAATGAAAAACTGTTTTTT.

This clonotype was seen repeatedly, ten times or more. The chain couples TRBV9 to TRBJ2-7; D not certain. The CDR3 loop spans 13 amino acids. CDR1 is SGDLS and CDR2 is YYNGEE in the germline V gene. V lost 0 bases and J 5 bases, leaving 9 bases between the germline ends. Here the CDR3 DNA reads TGTGCCAGCAGCGTAGCTTTGGTGGACGAGCAGTACTTC. Amino acid sequence: CASSVALVDEQYF.

In its sample, this clonotype was seen a few times. The chain joins TRBV12-3 or TRBV12-4 to TRBJ2-3; D tentatively fits TRBD1 or TRBD2 (6 bases each). The CDR3 has 16 amino acids. V dropped 6 bases and J dropped 0 bases, with 16 bases sitting between them. In nucleotides, the CDR3 is TGTGCCAGCAGACAAGGGGGGAGTCTAAGCACAGATACGCAGTATTTT. Its protein is CASRQGGSLSTDTQYF.

This clonotype was counted at least ten times. V and J are TRBV29-1 and TRBJ2-1, with TRBD2 as a possible D gene (6 bases). Per germline, CDR1 SQVTM and CDR2 ANQGSEA. The CDR3 loop spans 15 amino acids. Trimming took off 1 base at V and 0 bases at J, with 10 bases between the two ends. The CDR3 spells CSVEVWGDSYNEQFF. CDR3 sequence (DNA): TGCAGCGTTGAAGTATGGGGGGACTCCTACAATGAGCAGTTCTTC.

This clonotype was counted a few times. V gene TRBV6-1 combines with J gene TRBJ2-1; 7 nucleotides align to TRBD1. V gave up 6 bases and J gave up 7 bases; unmatched junction bases: 6. The CDR3 length is 13 residues. In germline, CDR1 is MNHNS, CDR2 SASEGT. The CDR3 region has the DNA TGTGCCAGCAGAGACCGCAGGGGGAATGAGCAGTTCTTC. Translated, it gives CASRDRRGNEQFF.

This clonotype was seen many times. The rearrangement uses TRBV29-1 and TRBJ2-2; D possibly corresponds to TRBD2 (5 bases). Germline CDR1 is SQVTM and CDR2 is ANQGSEA. The ends were cut back, 1 base at V and 5 bases at J, with 11 bases in the middle. The CDR3 extends over 14 amino acids. This CDR3 reads CSVEGGSGTGELFF. The CDR3 DNA follows: TGCAGCGTTGAAGGAGGGTCGGGGACCGGGGAGCTGTTTTTT.